A selection of T cell receptor beta chains follows, all from one sample in a study of blood T cell repertoires in COVID-19. TCRdb keeps only in-frame clones here, not all; method: immunoSEQ multiplex PCR. The sample has 250,000 to 350,000 clones; just under 90% are singletons. The sample consisted of peripheral blood. All receptors derive from a woman aged 45-65 years with COVID-19, enrolled during active disease. Both conserved end residues are trimmed from each CDR3.

V gene	J gene	CDR3 protein
TRBV5-4	TRBJ1-1	ASSLGTGVYTEAF
TRBV5-1	TRBJ2-3	ASSGAGNTDTQY
TRBV9	TRBJ1-4	ASSVGDRALNEKLF
TRBV11-2	TRBJ2-3	ASSPTTNGDTQY
TRBV29-1	TRBJ1-1	SVARTAGTEAF
TRBV18	TRBJ2-7	ASSLGTGPTEEQY
TRBV19	TRBJ1-1	ASSGEGTEAF
TRBV19	TRBJ1-5	ASTPGGIGNQPQH
TRBV18	TRBJ2-2	ASSGQGGGELF
TRBV28	TRBJ2-7	ASSFPPGGHEQY
TRBV4-2	TRBJ2-1	ASSQAEIHRGRRAEQF
TRBV4-1	TRBJ2-1	ASSQDLNSGNEQF
TRBV18	TRBJ2-5	ASSQNSGQETQY
TRBV7-2	TRBJ1-6	ASAFRTGANSPLH
TRBV3-1/TRBV3-2	TRBJ2-1	ASSQVGLAERSSYNEQF